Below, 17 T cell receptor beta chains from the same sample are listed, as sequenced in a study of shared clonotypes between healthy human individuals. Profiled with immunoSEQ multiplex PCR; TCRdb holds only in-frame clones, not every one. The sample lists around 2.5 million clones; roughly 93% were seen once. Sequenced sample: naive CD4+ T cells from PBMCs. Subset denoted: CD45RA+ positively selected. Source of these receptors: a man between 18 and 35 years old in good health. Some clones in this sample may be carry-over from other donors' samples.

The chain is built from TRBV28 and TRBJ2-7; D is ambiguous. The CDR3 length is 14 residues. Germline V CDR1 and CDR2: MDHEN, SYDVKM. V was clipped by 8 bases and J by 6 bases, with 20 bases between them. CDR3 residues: CASHLDGLRPEQYF. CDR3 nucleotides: TGTGCCAGCCACTTAGACGGTCTCCGGCCCGAGCAGTACTTC.

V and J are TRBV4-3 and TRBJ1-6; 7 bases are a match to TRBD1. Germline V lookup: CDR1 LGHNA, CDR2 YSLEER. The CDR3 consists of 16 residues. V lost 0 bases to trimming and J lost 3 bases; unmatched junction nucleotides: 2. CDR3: CASSQDNRGYNSPLHF. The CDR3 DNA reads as TGCGCCAGCAGCCAAGATAACAGGGGCTATAATTCACCCCTCCACTTT.

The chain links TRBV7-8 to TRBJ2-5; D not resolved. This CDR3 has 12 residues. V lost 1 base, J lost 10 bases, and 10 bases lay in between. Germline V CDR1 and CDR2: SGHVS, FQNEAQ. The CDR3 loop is CASSLVLEDQYF. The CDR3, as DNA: TGTGCCAGCAGCTTAGTCCTCGAGGACCAGTACTTC.

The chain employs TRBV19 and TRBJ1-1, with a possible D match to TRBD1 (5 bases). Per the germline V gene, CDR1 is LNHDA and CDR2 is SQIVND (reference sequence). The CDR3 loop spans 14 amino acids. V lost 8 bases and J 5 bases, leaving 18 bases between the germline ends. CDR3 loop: CASQPRGRETEAFF. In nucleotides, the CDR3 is TGTGCCAGTCAACCTAGGGGCAGGGAGACTGAAGCTTTCTTT.

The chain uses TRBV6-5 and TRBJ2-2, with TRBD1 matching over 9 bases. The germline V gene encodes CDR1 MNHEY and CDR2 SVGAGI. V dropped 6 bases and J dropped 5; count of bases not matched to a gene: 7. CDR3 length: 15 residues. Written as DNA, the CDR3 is TGTGCCAGCAGGTGGGGACAGGGTGTTACCGGGGAGCTGTTTTTT. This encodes CASRWGQGVTGELFF.

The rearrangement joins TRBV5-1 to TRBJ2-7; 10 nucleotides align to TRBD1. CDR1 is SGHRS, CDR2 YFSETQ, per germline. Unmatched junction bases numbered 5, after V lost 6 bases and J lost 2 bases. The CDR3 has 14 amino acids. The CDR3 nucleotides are TGCGCCAGCAAAAATGGACAGGGGGCCTACGAGCAGTACTTC. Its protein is CASKNGQGAYEQYF.

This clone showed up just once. CDR3 residues: CASSQGLGGGRSEGEQYF. Written as DNA, the CDR3 is TGTGCCAGCAGCCAAGGGTTAGGAGGGGGGCGTTCAGAGGGCGAGCAGTACTTC. The chain carries TRBV4-2 and TRBJ2-7; tentatively, D is TRBD1 or TRBD2 (6 bases each). V was cut by 1 base and J by 6 bases, with 25 bases left in between. The CDR3 is 18 residues long. CDR1 and CDR2 (germline): LGHNA, YNFKEQ.

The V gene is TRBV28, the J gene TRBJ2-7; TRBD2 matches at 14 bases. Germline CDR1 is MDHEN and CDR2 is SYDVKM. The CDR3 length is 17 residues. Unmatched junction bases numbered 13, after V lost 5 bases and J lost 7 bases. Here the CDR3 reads CASSGATSGRARGEQYF. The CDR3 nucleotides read TGTGCCAGCAGTGGGGCGACTAGCGGGAGGGCCAGGGGTGAGCAGTACTTC.

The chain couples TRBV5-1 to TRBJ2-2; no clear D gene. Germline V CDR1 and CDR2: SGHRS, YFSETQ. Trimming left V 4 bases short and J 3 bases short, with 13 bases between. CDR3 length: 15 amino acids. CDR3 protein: CASSRLPGDTGELFF. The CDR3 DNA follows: TGCGCCAGCAGCCGGCTCCCTGGGGACACCGGGGAGCTGTTTTTT.

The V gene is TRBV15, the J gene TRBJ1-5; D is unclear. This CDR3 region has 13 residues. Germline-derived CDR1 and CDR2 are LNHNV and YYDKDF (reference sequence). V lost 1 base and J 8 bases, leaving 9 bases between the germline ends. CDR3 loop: CATSRGLGEPQHF. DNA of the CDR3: TGTGCCACCAGCAGAGGGCTCGGGGAGCCCCAGCATTTT.

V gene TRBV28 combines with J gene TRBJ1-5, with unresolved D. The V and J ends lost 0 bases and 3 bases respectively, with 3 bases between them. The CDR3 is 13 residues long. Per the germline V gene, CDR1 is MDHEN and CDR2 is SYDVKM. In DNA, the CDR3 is TGTGCCAGCAGTTTATGGGCCAATCAGCCCCAGCATTTT. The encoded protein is CASSLWANQPQHF.

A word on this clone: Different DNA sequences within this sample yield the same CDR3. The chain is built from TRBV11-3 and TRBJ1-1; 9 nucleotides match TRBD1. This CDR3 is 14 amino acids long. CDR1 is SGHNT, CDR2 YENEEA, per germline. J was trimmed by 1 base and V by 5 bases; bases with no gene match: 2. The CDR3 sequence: CASSPGQGNTEAFF. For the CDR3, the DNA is TGTGCCAGCAGCCCGGGACAGGGGAACACTGAAGCTTTCTTT. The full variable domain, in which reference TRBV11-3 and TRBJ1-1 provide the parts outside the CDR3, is EAGVVQSPRYKIIEKKQPVAFWCNPISGHNTLYWYLQNLGQGPELLIRYENEEAVDDSQLPKDRFSAERLKGVDSTLKIQPAELGDSAVYLCASSPGQGNTEAFFGQGTRLTVV.

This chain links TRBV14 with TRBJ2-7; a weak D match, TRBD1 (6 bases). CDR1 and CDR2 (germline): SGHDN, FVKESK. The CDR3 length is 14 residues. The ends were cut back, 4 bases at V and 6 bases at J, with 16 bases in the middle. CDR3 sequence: CASSPLSTGPEQYF. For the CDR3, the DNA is TGTGCCAGCAGCCCTCTATCTACAGGGCCCGAGCAGTACTTC.

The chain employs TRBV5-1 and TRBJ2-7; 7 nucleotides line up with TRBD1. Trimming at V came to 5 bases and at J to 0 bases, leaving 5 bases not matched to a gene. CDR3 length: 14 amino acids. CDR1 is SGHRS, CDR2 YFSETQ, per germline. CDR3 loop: CASSYGTASYEQYF. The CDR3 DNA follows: TGCGCCAGCAGTTACGGGACAGCCTCCTACGAGCAGTACTTC.

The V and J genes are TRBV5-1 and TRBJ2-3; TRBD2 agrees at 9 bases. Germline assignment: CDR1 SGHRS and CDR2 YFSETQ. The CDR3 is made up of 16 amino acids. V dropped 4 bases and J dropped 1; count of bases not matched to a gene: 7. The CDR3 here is CASSPAASGGTDTQYF. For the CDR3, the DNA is TGCGCCAGCAGCCCGGCGGCTAGCGGGGGCACAGATACGCAGTATTTT.

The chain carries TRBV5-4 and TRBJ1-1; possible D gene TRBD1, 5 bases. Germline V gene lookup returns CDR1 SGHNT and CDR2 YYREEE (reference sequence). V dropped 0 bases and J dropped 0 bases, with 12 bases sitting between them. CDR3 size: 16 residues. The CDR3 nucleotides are TGTGCCAGCAGCTTGGCCCAGGGCAGTTTGAACACTGAAGCTTTCTTT. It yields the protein CASSLAQGSLNTEAFF.

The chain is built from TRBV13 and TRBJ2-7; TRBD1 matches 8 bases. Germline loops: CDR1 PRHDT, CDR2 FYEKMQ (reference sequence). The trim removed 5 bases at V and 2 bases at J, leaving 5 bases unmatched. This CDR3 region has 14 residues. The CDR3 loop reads CASSGRTGTYEQYF. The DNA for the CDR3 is TGTGCCAGCAGCGGACGGACAGGGACCTACGAGCAGTACTTC.